The 21 T cell receptor beta chains in this list originate from one sample, sequenced in a study of regulatory T cells in long-lasting Graves disease. With iRepertoire HTBI primers and Arm-PCR of CDR3 regions, TCR beta libraries were built. TCRdb reanalysed the multiplex PCR reads using MiXCR and keeps one entry per CDR3 protein. The data hold about 340,000 distinct CDR3 sequences, with about 20% observed a single time. The sample's time point: persistent/refractory GD, antithyroid drugs over 5 years with positive TRAb. RNA isolated from PBMCs was used to make the TCR library. The specimen comprised peripheral blood mononuclear cells (PBMCs), sampled when the disease was refractory, from a patient treated with antithyroid drugs. The receptors were gathered from a female donor with Graves disease.

This clonotype has a count of ten or more. The genes are TRBV7-2 and TRBJ1-6; D remains ambiguous. V was trimmed by 7 bases and J by 7 bases, leaving 11 bases between them. The CDR3 contains 13 residues. Looked up from germline, CDR1 is SGHTA and CDR2 is FQGNSA. The CDR3 DNA follows: TGTGCCAGCACTTTGCATCCAAATTCACCCCTCCACTTT. Its protein is CASTLHPNSPLHF.

This clonotype has just a few counts. This chain uses TRBV27 with TRBJ2-1; 8 nucleotides agree with TRBD1. This CDR3 has 14 residues. From germline, CDR1 is MNHEY and CDR2 SMNVEV (reference sequence). Losses at the gene ends were 6 bases for V and 5 bases for J; bases not matched to a gene: 6. CDR3: CASSPRGRDNEQFF. For the CDR3, the DNA is TGTGCCAGCAGCCCCAGGGGGCGGGACAATGAGCAGTTCTTC.

This clonotype was seen ten or more times. The chain joins TRBV13 to TRBJ1-1, with D possibly TRBD1 on 6 matching bases. The germline V and J ends were trimmed by 5 bases and 5 bases, with 21 bases remaining between them. The CDR3 is made up of 16 amino acids. Germline CDR1 PRHDT, CDR2 FYEKMQ (reference sequence). CDR3 loop: CASSRRTGTGGTEAFF. In DNA, the CDR3 is TGTGCCAGCAGCCGTCGAACAGGGACTGGCGGGACTGAAGCTTTCTTT. Full variable domain (outside the CDR3, taken from reference TRBV13 and TRBJ1-1): AAGVIQSPRHLIKEKRETATLKCYPIPRHDTVYWYQQGPGQDPQFLISFYEKMQSDKGSIPDRFSAQQFSDYHSELNMSSLELGDSALYFCASSRRTGTGGTEAFFGQGTRLTVV.

This clonotype turned up a few times. The chain has TRBV28 and TRBJ2-7; D unresolved. Deletions cut 1 base from V and 0 bases from J, with 10 bases between. The CDR3 contains 15 residues. Germline CDR1 is MDHEN and CDR2 is SYDVKM. The CDR3 here is CASSLLGSISYEQYF. The CDR3 coding sequence is TGTGCCAGCAGTTTATTGGGTAGTATCTCCTACGAGCAGTACTTC.

This clonotype occurred many times. The J gene is TRBJ1-1, the V gene TRBV6-5; a possible D gene is TRBD1 (5 bases). The CDR3 spans 16 residues. Trimming cost V 0 bases and J 0 bases, with 11 bases left between them. Germline CDR1 and CDR2: MNHEY and SVGAGI. CDR3 loop: CASSYSGRGLNTEAFF. The CDR3 nucleotides read TGTGCCAGCAGTTACTCGGGTAGGGGCCTGAACACTGAAGCTTTCTTT.

The gene calls are TRBV20-1 and TRBJ1-5, with unresolved D. The germline V and J ends were trimmed by 4 bases and 0 bases, with 7 bases remaining between them. Germline CDR1 is DFQATT and CDR2 is SNEGSKA (reference sequence). The CDR3 is 13 residues long. CDR3 residues: CSATYSSNQPQHF. The CDR3 DNA is TGCAGTGCTACCTATTCTAGCAATCAGCCCCAGCATTTT.

CDR3 bases: TGTGCCAGCAGTGGGAAAAAGGGGTTCTACGAGCAGTACTTC. It encodes CASSGKKGFYEQYF. The genes are TRBV7-9 and TRBJ2-7; tentative D call: TRBD1 (5 bases). The germline V gene encodes CDR1 SEHNR and CDR2 FQNEAQ (reference sequence). The V end lost 6 bases, the J end lost 3 bases, and 15 bases lay between the germline ends. CDR3 length: 14 residues.

The chain couples TRBV24-1 to TRBJ2-3; D may be TRBD1 or TRBD2 (5 bases each). The V gene's germline CDR1 is KGHDR and CDR2 SFDVKD. V was cut by 0 bases and J by 2 bases, with 8 bases left in between. This CDR3 is built from 15 residues. The CDR3 loop reads CATSDLGGNTDTQYF. As DNA, the CDR3 is TGTGCCACCAGTGATTTGGGGGGAAACACAGATACGCAGTATTTT.

This clonotype was seen ten or more times. The chain carries TRBV15 and TRBJ2-5; D is perhaps TRBD1 or TRBD2 (5 bases each). Trimming removed 2 bases from V and 4 bases from J, with 14 bases in between. This CDR3 has 15 residues. Germline assignment: CDR1 LNHNV and CDR2 YYDKDF (reference sequence). In DNA, the CDR3 is TGTGCCACCAGCAGAACCCGCGAGGGGTTAGAGACCCAGTACTTC. Translated: CATSRTREGLETQYF.

The chain employs TRBV28 and TRBJ2-1, with D possibly being TRBD1 (6 bases). The germline V gene encodes CDR1 MDHEN and CDR2 SYDVKM. Trimming pared 3 bases from V and 7 bases from J, leaving 16 bases between. This CDR3 is 15 amino acids long. The CDR3 DNA reads as TGTGCCAGCAGTTTGTTAGGTCAGGGGAAGAATGAGCAGTTCTTC. It specifies CASSLLGQGKNEQFF.

This chain connects TRBV28 to TRBJ1-5; D gene unclear. The V and J ends lost 5 bases and 9 bases respectively, with 11 bases between them. Germline V gene sequence: CDR1 MDHEN, CDR2 SYDVKM. The CDR3 spans 12 residues. The CDR3 region is CASSIPGGPQHF. The CDR3 DNA sequence: TGTGCCAGCAGTATTCCAGGCGGGCCCCAGCATTTT. The complete variable domain, with remaining parts taken from reference TRBV28 and TRBJ1-5, reads DVKVTQSSRYLVKRTGEKVFLECVQDMDHENMFWYRQDPGLGLRLIYFSYDVKMKEKGDIPEGYSVSREKKERFSLILESASTNQTSMYLCASSIPGGPQHFGDGTRLSIL.

This clonotype occurred many times. The chain has TRBV29-1 and TRBJ2-7; possible D gene TRBD2, 6 bases. This CDR3 is built from 14 residues. Germline CDR1 reads SQVTM; CDR2 reads ANQGSEA. Trimming took 6 bases from V and 2 from J, leaving 17 bases between them. As DNA, the CDR3 is TGCAGCGTGGGGAAGTCTGGGACTCCCTACGAGCAGTACTTC. Translated: CSVGKSGTPYEQYF.

This clonotype was seen many times. The chain couples TRBV4-3 to TRBJ2-6; D is undetermined. With 1 base removed from V and 1 base from J, the gap between germline ends came to 5 bases. CDR1 is LGHNA and CDR2 is YSLEER in the germline V gene. This CDR3 region has 15 residues. The CDR3 here is CASSQVWSGANVLTF. The DNA for the CDR3 is TGCGCCAGCAGCCAAGTCTGGTCTGGGGCCAACGTCCTGACTTTC.

Comment on this clonotype: This sequence is one base from a far larger clone and is likely a read error. This chain connects TRBV12-3 or TRBV12-4 to TRBJ2-5; 8 positions agree with TRBD2. Trimming cost V 10 bases and J 0 bases; bases outside gene matches: 10. The length of the CDR3 is 15 residues. CDR3 sequence reads: CATVRGGEYQETQYF. Here the CDR3 DNA reads TGTGCCACCGTTCGGGGGGGGGAGTACCAAGAGACCCAGTACTTC.

This clonotype was recorded at least ten times. V and J are TRBV10-3 and TRBJ1-1; possibly TRBD1 for D (5 bases). This CDR3 comprises 13 residues. Looked up from germline, CDR1 is ENHRY and CDR2 is SYGVKD. Trimming removed 5 bases from V and 2 bases from J, with 9 bases in between. The DNA of the CDR3 is TGTGCCATCAGTTTGGGACCTAACACTGAAGCTTTCTTT. Amino acid sequence: CAISLGPNTEAFF.

This clonotype was seen a single time. The chain links TRBV20-1 to TRBJ2-3; D not certain. The CDR3 spans 11 residues. The V gene lost 5 bases and the J gene lost 6 bases, with 9 bases spanning the gap. Germline values: CDR1 DFQATT, CDR2 SNEGSKA (reference sequence). The chain's CDR3 is CSALSRDTQYF. Here the CDR3 DNA reads TGCAGTGCTCTCAGCAGGGATACGCAGTATTTT.

This clonotype has more than one count but fewer than ten. The genes are TRBV24-1 and TRBJ2-1; 15 bases fit TRBD2. CDR3 length equals 22 residues. CDR1 is KGHDR, CDR2 SFDVKD, per germline. V was clipped by 3 bases and J by 0 bases; unmatched bases: 14. CDR3 sequence reads: CATSDPNPGTSGRSNSYNEQFF. The CDR3 region has the DNA TGTGCCACCAGTGATCCTAACCCCGGGACTAGCGGGAGGAGTAACTCCTACAATGAGCAGTTCTTC.

The chain employs TRBV6-1 and TRBJ1-3, with D possibly TRBD1 on 5 matching bases. The CDR3 length is 15 residues. Per germline, CDR1 MNHNS and CDR2 SASEGT. V gave up 0 bases and J gave up 4 bases, with 10 bases separating them. The CDR3: CASSEARGRGNTIYF. The CDR3 nucleotides are TGTGCCAGCAGTGAAGCGCGGGGCCGCGGAAACACCATATATTTT.

The V gene is TRBV29-1, the J gene TRBJ1-2; D may be TRBD1 (5 bases). The CDR3 totals 12 residues. The germline V and J ends were trimmed by 3 bases and 5 bases, with 10 bases remaining between them. Germline CDR1 reads SQVTM; CDR2 reads ANQGSEA. For the CDR3, the DNA is TGCAGCGTTGAGGGGGAAGAATATGGCTACACCTTC. Its protein product is CSVEGEEYGYTF.

This clonotype came up a few times. An end of the junction differs from the germline gene, which may be a read error. The chain recombines TRBV7-9 with TRBJ1-4, with D possibly matching TRBD1 (6 bases). There are 14 residues in the CDR3. The V gene's germline CDR1 is SEHNR and CDR2 FQNEAQ (reference sequence). The CDR3 loop is CASSLGTANGKLFF. In DNA form, the CDR3 reads TGTGCCAGCAGCTTAGGGACAGCTAATGGAAAACTGTTTTTT.

Many counts were recorded for this clonotype. The chain has TRBV28 and TRBJ2-2; D uncertain. The CDR3 loop spans 16 amino acids. From germline, CDR1 is MDHEN and CDR2 SYDVKM. With 2 bases removed from V and 1 base from J, the gap between germline ends came to 11 bases. The DNA of the CDR3 is TGTGCCAGCAGTTTAAATAGGTTCGGGAACACCGGGGAGCTGTTTTTT. This sequence encodes CASSLNRFGNTGELFF.